This T cell receptor (beta chain) originates from a study of T cell responses to AZD1222 COVID-19 vaccine (dated by TCRdb to the early 2020s). Looking at the study overall: A total of around 240 trial participants underwent TCR sequencing, of whom around 200 received two doses of AZD1222 and about 25 received two doses of the MenACWY control vaccine. Trial participants were enrolled by age into 18-55, 56-69 and 70-plus year subgroups, with approximately 160, 26 and 62 TCR-sequenced participants respectively. Study-wide conclusions, independent of this receptor: A significant rise in spike-specific TCR breadth and depth was observed after two AZD1222 doses relative to day 0 and relative to MenACWY recipients. Most participants were white British and females outnumbered males, and the authors suggested that clonal diversity may have been underestimated. Only five to seven AZD1222 recipients were SARS-CoV-2 seropositive at baseline, limiting conclusions about previously exposed vaccinees. The vaccine-associated CD4 TCRs covered the entire spike protein, and the dominant responses fell in regions 160-218 and 743-854. In the small 56-69-year group, the increase in depth fell short of significance, most likely because of low power. Because no samples from the day 14 peak response were available, repertoires could be characterized only after the peak T cell response. Reportedly, close to half of the unique spike-specific TCRs recognized epitopes lying outside the regions that are mutated in the B.1.351 and B.1.1.7 variants.

The CDR3 regions of human TCRbeta chains were analyzed by immunosequencing. Under the source paper's analysis protocol: Repertoire TCRs were matched against a reference library of SARS-CoV-2-specific TCRs generated with the MIRA antigen-specificity platform. Breadth meant the fraction of unique TCRs that were SARS-CoV-2-associated, whereas depth meant the fraction of total T cells that were SARS-CoV-2-associated. Using the MIRA data, every spike-specific TCR was mapped to the spike region that the TCR reacted to and assigned to either a CD4 or a CD8 class. Log10-transformed breadth and depth values were compared by one-way ANOVA with Sidak's multiple comparisons tests. The immuneACCESS repertoire file appears here via TCRdb, limited to in-frame rearrangements. These files lack a portion of the clones; in checked studies, under half of the deficit traces to unresolved V genes, and the cause of the others is not known. V and J calls and clone size follow that table, whereas D and trimming were derived from the DNA. This sample has over 85,000 clones in its table, and around 85% of those were observed once. The ten most abundant clones make up around 14% of the sample.

About this clone itself: Its antigen specificity is not known. No much larger clonotype is one base removed from it; base qualities were not supplied.

This specimen's time point label, per the study, means: about 28 days (+/-7) after the second vaccine dose. AZD1222 recipients given second doses at about 4 weeks or at about 12 weeks were pooled, since spike-specific TCR depth and breadth were not found to differ between the two schedules. Samples from vaccinated people were obtained from the UK trials COV001 and COV002, which included a single-blind randomized controlled phase 2/3 trial of AZD1222 (ChAdOx1 nCoV-19) in healthy adults. For TCRbeta chain sequencing, PBMC samples were collected from trial participants at day 0 and at day 28 after the second dose. Reading the germline V gene (reference sequence) gives CDR1 PRHDT and CDR2 FYEKMQ. The CDR3 runs 16 amino acids, cysteine and phenylalanine included. The read is trimmed to its CDR3 DNA, 48 bases read in frame from base 1. V is shortened by 0 bases, J by 3 bases, and the region joining them spans 15 bases.

The material was peripheral blood, obtained 28 days after the second AZD1222 dose. This TCR came from an adult who received the AZD1222 COVID-19 vaccine. The rearranged segments are TRBV13 and TRBJ2-7; a weak D assignment points to TRBD2 (7 bases agree). The nucleotide sequence reads TGTGCCAGCAGCTTAGGAGGGGGGGAGAGAGACTACGAGCAGTACTTC. This encodes CASSLGGGERDYEQYF.